The entry that follows covers one TCR beta chain sequence. The antigen is unknown. Methotrexate plus calcineurin inhibitor accompanied controls' myeloablative marrow transplants; sampling was 1 year later. The entry originates in a study of T cells after posttransplantation cyclophosphamide. The CDR3 is 13 residues long. Germline assignment: CDR1 SEHNR and CDR2 FQNEAQ (reference sequence). V lost 7 bases to trimming and J lost 2 bases, with 11 bases between them. Using immunoSEQ multiplex PCR, the repertoire was profiled, and TCRdb retains in-frame clones only, with some absent. Among about 21,000 clones listed, about 86% were seen once. Points from the study as a whole: Recipient CMV seropositivity and CMV reactivation strongly tracked TRB clonality. Later blood repertoires were often dominated by clones from the donor CD8+ memory compartment. Tissue-infiltrating T cells from skin or gut overlapped little with blood T cells.

The chain joins TRBV7-9 to TRBJ1-2, with no clear D. The material was PBMCs, obtained roughly a year after allogeneic stem cell transplant with calcineurin inhibitor and methotrexate. This TCR derives from a female patient aged 30 to 40 who received an allogeneic stem cell transplant from an unrelated donor, was CMV-positive, and had acute and chronic GVHD. Part of the T cells may come from the graft donor. CDR3 bases: TGTGCCAGCACCAGCCCAGCGAACTATGGCTACACCTTC. Translated, it gives CASTSPANYGYTF.